Reported below is one TCR beta chain. This entry belongs to a study of blood T cell repertoires in COVID-19. Study processing details: How many nucleated cells were present was estimated from reference gene primer amplification. Data came from immunoSEQ multiplex PCR; TCRdb stores just in-frame clones and leaves some out. From that table come the V and J calls and clone size; the DNA was used to work out D and trimming. This sample has 250,000 to 350,000 clones, with about 83% found just once. In terms of age and location, participants ranged from roughly 18 to 95 years and lived in approximately 24 US areas. Donors were grouped by their self-reported clinical history. Before being deemed recovered, Cohort 3 donors had two negative PCRs, clearance, or symptom resolution. Per the germline V gene, CDR1 is LNHDA and CDR2 is SQIVND (reference sequence). The J segment lost 6 bases and the V segment lost 8 bases, leaving 10 bases of the junction unmatched. The CDR3 is 14 amino acids.

The V gene is TRBV19, the J gene TRBJ2-1, with 7 positions matching TRBD2. The origin of this receptor is a woman aged 40 to 50 who had recovered from COVID-19. Sequencing input: PBMCs or T cells enriched from blood (not recorded which). The CDR3 sequence: CASSLAAGRNEQFF. The CDR3 DNA follows: TGTGCCAGTTCCCTAGCGGCCGGCCGCAATGAGCAGTTCTTC.